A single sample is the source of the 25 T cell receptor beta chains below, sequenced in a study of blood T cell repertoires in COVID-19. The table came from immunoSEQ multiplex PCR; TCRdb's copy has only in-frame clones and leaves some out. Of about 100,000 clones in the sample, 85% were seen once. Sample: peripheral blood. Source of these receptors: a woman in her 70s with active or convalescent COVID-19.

The CDR3 protein is CASYRVATGELFF. The CDR3 coding sequence is TGTGCCAGCTACAGGGTGGCCACCGGGGAGCTGTTTTTT. This chain uses TRBV11-2 with TRBJ2-2; D might be TRBD1 (6 bases). The CDR3 extends over 13 amino acids. Germline V CDR1 and CDR2: SGHAT, FQNNGV. Trimming stripped 8 bases from V and 4 bases from J, with 11 bases between.

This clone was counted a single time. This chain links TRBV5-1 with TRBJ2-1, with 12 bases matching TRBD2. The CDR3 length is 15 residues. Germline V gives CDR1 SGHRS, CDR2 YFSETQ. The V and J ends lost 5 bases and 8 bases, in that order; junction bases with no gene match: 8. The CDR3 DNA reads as TGCGCCAGCAGTGACGCTAGCGGGAGGGGGTATGAGCAGTTCTTC. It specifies CASSDASGRGYEQFF.

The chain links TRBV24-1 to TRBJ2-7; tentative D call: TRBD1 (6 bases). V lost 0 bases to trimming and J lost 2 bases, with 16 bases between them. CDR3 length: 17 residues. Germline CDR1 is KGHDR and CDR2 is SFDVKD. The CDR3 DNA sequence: TGTGCCACCAGTGATTTGCATAGACAGGCACTGACCTACGAGCAGTACTTC. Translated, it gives CATSDLHRQALTYEQYF.

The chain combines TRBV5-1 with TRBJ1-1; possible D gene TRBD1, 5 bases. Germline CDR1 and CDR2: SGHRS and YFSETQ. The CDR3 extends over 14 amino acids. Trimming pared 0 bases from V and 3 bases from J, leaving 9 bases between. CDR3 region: CASSLDGGDTEAFF. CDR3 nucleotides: TGCGCCAGCAGCTTGGACGGGGGGGACACTGAAGCTTTCTTT.

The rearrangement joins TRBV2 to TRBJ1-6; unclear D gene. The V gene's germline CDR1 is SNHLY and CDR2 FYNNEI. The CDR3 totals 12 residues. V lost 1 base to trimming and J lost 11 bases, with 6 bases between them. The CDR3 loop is CASSEDRAPLHF. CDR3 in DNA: TGTGCCAGCAGTGAAGATCGGGCACCCCTCCACTTT.

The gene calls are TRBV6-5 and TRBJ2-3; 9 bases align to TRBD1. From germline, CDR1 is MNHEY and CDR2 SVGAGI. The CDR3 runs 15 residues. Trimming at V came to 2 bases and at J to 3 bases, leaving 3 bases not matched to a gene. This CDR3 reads CASSYGDRVTDTQYF. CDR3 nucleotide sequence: TGTGCCAGCAGTTACGGGGACAGGGTTACAGATACGCAGTATTTT.

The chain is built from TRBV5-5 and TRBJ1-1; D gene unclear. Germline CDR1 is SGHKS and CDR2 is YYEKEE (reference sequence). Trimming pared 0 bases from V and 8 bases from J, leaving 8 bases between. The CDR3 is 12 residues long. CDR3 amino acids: CASSLDAGEAFF. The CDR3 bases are TGTGCCAGCAGCTTGGATGCGGGGGAAGCTTTCTTT.

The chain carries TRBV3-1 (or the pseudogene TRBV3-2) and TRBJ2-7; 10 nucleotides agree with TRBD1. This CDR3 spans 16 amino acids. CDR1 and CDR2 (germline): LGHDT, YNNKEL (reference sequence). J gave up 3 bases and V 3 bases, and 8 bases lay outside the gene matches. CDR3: CASSQSSTGGNYEQYF. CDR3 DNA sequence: TGTGCCAGCAGCCAGAGTTCGACAGGGGGCAACTACGAGCAGTACTTC.

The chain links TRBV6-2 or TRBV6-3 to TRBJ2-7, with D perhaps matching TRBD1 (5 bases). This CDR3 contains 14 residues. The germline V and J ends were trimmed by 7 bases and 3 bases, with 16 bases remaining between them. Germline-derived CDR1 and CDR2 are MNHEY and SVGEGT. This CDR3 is CASNPMTVNYEQYF. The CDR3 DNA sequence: TGTGCCAGCAACCCGATGACAGTAAACTACGAGCAGTACTTC.

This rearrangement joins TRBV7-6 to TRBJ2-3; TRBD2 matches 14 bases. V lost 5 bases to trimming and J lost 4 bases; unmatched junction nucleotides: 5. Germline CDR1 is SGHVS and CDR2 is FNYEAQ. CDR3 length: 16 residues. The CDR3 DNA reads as TGTGCCAGCAGCAACACGGGACTAGCGGGAGCAGATACGCAGTATTTT. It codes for CASSNTGLAGADTQYF.

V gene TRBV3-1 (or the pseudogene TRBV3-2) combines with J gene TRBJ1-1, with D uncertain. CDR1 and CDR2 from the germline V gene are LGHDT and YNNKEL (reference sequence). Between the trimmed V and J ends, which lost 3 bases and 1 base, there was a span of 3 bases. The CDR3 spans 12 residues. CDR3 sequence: CASSHGNTEAFF. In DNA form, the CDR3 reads TGTGCCAGCAGCCACGGGAACACTGAAGCTTTCTTT.

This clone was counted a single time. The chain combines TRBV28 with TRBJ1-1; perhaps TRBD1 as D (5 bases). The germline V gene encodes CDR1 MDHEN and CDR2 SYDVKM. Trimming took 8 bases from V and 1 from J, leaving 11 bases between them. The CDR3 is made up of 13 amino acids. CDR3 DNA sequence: TGTGCCAGCTATCAGGGCAAGAACACTGAAGCTTTCTTT. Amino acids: CASYQGKNTEAFF.

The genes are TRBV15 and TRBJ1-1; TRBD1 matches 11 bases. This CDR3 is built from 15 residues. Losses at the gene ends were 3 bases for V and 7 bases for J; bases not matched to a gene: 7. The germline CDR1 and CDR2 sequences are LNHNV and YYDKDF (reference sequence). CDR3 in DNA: TGTGCCACCAGCAGGGACAGGGGGCGATTAGGTGAAGCTTTCTTT. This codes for CATSRDRGRLGEAFF.

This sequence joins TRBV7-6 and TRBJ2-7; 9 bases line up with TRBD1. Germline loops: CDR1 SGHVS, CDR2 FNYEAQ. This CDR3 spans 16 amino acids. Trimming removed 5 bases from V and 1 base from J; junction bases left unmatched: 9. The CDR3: CASSPSAGQGSYEQYF. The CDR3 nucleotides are TGTGCCAGCAGCCCCTCGGCGGGACAGGGTTCCTACGAGCAGTACTTC.

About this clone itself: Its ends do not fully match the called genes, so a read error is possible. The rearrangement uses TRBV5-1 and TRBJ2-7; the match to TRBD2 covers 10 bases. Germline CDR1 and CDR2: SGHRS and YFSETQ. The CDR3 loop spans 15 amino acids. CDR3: CASGLGGTSAYEQYF. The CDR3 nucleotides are TGCGCCAGCGGCTTGGGCGGGACTAGCGCCTACGAGCAGTACTTC.

The DNA of the CDR3 is TGTGCCACCAGCAGCCCTAGGACCGGGACAGTAAACACCGGGGAGCTGTTTTTT. This translates into CATSSPRTGTVNTGELFF. The chain employs TRBV15 and TRBJ2-2; the match to TRBD1 covers 7 bases. With V trimmed by 3 bases and J by 2 bases, 12 bases remained unmatched. The length of the CDR3 is 18 residues. In germline, CDR1 is LNHNV, CDR2 YYDKDF (reference sequence). Drawing the rest from reference TRBV15 and TRBJ2-2, the complete variable domain is DAMVIQNPRYQVTQFGKPVTLSCSQTLNHNVMYWYQQKSSQAPKLLFHYYDKDFNNEADTPDNFQSRRPNTSFCFLDIRSPGLGDTAMYLCATSSPRTGTVNTGELFFGEGSRLTVL.

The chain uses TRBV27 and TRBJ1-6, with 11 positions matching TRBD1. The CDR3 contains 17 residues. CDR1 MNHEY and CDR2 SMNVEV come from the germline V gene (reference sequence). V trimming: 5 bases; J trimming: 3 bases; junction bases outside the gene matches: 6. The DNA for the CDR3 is TGTGCCAGCAGTCCCCGGACAGGGGGCATCTATAATTCACCCCTCCACTTT. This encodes CASSPRTGGIYNSPLHF.

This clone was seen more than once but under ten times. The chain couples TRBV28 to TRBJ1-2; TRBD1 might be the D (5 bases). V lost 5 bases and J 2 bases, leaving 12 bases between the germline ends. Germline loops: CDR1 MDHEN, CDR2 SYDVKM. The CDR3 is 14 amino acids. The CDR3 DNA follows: TGTGCCAGCAGTGTCCAGACAGCCAACTATGGCTACACCTTC. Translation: CASSVQTANYGYTF.

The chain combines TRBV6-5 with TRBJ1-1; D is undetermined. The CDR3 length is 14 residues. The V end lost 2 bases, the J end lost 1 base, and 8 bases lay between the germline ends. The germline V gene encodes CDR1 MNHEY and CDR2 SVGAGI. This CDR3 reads CASSYTRGNTEAFF. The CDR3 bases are TGTGCCAGCAGTTACACCCGAGGGAACACTGAAGCTTTCTTT.

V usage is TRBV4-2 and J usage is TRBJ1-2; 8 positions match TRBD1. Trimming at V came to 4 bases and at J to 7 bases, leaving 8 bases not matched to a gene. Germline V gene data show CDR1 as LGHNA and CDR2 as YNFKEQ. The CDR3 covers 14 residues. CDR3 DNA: TGTGCCAGCAGCCCCGCCGACAGGGGCGGTGGCTACACCTTC. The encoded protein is CASSPADRGGGYTF.

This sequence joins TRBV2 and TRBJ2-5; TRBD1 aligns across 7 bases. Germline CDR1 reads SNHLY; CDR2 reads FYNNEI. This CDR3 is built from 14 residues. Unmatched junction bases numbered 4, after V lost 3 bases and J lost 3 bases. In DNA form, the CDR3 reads TGTGCCAGCAGTGACAGGGGGATGAAAGAGACCCAGTACTTC. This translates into CASSDRGMKETQYF.

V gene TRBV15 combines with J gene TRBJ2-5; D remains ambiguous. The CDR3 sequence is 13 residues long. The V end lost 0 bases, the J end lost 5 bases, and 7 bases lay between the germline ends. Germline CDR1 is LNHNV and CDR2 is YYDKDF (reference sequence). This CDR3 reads CATSRDEAETQYF. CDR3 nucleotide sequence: TGTGCCACCAGCAGAGATGAGGCGGAGACCCAGTACTTC.

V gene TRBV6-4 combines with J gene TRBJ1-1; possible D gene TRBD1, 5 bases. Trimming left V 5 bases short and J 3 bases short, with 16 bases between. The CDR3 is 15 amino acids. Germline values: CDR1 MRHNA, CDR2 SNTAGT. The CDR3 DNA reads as TGTGCCAGCAGTTTAAGAGGGGCGGGGGACACTGAAGCTTTCTTT. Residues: CASSLRGAGDTEAFF.

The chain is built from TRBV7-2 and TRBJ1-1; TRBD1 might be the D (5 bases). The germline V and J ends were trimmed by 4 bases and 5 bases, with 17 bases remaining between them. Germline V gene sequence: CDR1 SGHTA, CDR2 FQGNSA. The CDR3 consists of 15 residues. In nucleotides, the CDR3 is TGTGCCAGCAGCTACGCAGCAGGGTTGGGGACTGAAGCTTTCTTT. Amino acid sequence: CASSYAAGLGTEAFF.

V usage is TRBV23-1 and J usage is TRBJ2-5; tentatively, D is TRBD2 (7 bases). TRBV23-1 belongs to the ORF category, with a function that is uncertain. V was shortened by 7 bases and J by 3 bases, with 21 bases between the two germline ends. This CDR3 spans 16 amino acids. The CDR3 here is CASITGGQVDEETQYF. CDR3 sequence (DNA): TGCGCCAGCATTACCGGGGGGCAGGTAGATGAAGAGACCCAGTACTTC.